The present entry profiles one T cell receptor beta chain with its context. This entry belongs to a study of blood T cell repertoires in COVID-19. Looked up from germline, CDR1 is PRHDT and CDR2 is FYEKMQ (reference sequence). This CDR3 comprises 15 residues. Trimming removed 5 bases from V and 1 base from J; junction bases left unmatched: 6. As originally analysed: Quantification of nucleated cells was approximated via reference gene primer amplification. Method: immunoSEQ multiplex PCR; TCRdb's copy keeps in-frame clones and lacks some. V and J calls and clone size are given by that table; D and trimming were obtained from the DNA. Seen here are about 220,000 clones, 70% to 90% observed once, and the top ten hold 2.5%. All enrollees were roughly 18 to 89 years old and from fewer than 25 US areas.

The sequence came from a woman aged 40-49 years with acute COVID-19. The chain carries TRBV13 and TRBJ1-1; 8 bases match TRBD1. The sequencing input was PBMCs or T cells enriched from blood (not recorded which). DNA of the CDR3: TGTGCCAGCAGCCGTAACAGGGGGGAGAACACTGAAGCTTTCTTT. Protein sequence: CASSRNRGENTEAFF. Using reference TRBV13 and TRBJ1-1 for the parts outside the CDR3, the full variable domain is AAGVIQSPRHLIKEKRETATLKCYPIPRHDTVYWYQQGPGQDPQFLISFYEKMQSDKGSIPDRFSAQQFSDYHSELNMSSLELGDSALYFCASSRNRGENTEAFFGQGTRLTVV.